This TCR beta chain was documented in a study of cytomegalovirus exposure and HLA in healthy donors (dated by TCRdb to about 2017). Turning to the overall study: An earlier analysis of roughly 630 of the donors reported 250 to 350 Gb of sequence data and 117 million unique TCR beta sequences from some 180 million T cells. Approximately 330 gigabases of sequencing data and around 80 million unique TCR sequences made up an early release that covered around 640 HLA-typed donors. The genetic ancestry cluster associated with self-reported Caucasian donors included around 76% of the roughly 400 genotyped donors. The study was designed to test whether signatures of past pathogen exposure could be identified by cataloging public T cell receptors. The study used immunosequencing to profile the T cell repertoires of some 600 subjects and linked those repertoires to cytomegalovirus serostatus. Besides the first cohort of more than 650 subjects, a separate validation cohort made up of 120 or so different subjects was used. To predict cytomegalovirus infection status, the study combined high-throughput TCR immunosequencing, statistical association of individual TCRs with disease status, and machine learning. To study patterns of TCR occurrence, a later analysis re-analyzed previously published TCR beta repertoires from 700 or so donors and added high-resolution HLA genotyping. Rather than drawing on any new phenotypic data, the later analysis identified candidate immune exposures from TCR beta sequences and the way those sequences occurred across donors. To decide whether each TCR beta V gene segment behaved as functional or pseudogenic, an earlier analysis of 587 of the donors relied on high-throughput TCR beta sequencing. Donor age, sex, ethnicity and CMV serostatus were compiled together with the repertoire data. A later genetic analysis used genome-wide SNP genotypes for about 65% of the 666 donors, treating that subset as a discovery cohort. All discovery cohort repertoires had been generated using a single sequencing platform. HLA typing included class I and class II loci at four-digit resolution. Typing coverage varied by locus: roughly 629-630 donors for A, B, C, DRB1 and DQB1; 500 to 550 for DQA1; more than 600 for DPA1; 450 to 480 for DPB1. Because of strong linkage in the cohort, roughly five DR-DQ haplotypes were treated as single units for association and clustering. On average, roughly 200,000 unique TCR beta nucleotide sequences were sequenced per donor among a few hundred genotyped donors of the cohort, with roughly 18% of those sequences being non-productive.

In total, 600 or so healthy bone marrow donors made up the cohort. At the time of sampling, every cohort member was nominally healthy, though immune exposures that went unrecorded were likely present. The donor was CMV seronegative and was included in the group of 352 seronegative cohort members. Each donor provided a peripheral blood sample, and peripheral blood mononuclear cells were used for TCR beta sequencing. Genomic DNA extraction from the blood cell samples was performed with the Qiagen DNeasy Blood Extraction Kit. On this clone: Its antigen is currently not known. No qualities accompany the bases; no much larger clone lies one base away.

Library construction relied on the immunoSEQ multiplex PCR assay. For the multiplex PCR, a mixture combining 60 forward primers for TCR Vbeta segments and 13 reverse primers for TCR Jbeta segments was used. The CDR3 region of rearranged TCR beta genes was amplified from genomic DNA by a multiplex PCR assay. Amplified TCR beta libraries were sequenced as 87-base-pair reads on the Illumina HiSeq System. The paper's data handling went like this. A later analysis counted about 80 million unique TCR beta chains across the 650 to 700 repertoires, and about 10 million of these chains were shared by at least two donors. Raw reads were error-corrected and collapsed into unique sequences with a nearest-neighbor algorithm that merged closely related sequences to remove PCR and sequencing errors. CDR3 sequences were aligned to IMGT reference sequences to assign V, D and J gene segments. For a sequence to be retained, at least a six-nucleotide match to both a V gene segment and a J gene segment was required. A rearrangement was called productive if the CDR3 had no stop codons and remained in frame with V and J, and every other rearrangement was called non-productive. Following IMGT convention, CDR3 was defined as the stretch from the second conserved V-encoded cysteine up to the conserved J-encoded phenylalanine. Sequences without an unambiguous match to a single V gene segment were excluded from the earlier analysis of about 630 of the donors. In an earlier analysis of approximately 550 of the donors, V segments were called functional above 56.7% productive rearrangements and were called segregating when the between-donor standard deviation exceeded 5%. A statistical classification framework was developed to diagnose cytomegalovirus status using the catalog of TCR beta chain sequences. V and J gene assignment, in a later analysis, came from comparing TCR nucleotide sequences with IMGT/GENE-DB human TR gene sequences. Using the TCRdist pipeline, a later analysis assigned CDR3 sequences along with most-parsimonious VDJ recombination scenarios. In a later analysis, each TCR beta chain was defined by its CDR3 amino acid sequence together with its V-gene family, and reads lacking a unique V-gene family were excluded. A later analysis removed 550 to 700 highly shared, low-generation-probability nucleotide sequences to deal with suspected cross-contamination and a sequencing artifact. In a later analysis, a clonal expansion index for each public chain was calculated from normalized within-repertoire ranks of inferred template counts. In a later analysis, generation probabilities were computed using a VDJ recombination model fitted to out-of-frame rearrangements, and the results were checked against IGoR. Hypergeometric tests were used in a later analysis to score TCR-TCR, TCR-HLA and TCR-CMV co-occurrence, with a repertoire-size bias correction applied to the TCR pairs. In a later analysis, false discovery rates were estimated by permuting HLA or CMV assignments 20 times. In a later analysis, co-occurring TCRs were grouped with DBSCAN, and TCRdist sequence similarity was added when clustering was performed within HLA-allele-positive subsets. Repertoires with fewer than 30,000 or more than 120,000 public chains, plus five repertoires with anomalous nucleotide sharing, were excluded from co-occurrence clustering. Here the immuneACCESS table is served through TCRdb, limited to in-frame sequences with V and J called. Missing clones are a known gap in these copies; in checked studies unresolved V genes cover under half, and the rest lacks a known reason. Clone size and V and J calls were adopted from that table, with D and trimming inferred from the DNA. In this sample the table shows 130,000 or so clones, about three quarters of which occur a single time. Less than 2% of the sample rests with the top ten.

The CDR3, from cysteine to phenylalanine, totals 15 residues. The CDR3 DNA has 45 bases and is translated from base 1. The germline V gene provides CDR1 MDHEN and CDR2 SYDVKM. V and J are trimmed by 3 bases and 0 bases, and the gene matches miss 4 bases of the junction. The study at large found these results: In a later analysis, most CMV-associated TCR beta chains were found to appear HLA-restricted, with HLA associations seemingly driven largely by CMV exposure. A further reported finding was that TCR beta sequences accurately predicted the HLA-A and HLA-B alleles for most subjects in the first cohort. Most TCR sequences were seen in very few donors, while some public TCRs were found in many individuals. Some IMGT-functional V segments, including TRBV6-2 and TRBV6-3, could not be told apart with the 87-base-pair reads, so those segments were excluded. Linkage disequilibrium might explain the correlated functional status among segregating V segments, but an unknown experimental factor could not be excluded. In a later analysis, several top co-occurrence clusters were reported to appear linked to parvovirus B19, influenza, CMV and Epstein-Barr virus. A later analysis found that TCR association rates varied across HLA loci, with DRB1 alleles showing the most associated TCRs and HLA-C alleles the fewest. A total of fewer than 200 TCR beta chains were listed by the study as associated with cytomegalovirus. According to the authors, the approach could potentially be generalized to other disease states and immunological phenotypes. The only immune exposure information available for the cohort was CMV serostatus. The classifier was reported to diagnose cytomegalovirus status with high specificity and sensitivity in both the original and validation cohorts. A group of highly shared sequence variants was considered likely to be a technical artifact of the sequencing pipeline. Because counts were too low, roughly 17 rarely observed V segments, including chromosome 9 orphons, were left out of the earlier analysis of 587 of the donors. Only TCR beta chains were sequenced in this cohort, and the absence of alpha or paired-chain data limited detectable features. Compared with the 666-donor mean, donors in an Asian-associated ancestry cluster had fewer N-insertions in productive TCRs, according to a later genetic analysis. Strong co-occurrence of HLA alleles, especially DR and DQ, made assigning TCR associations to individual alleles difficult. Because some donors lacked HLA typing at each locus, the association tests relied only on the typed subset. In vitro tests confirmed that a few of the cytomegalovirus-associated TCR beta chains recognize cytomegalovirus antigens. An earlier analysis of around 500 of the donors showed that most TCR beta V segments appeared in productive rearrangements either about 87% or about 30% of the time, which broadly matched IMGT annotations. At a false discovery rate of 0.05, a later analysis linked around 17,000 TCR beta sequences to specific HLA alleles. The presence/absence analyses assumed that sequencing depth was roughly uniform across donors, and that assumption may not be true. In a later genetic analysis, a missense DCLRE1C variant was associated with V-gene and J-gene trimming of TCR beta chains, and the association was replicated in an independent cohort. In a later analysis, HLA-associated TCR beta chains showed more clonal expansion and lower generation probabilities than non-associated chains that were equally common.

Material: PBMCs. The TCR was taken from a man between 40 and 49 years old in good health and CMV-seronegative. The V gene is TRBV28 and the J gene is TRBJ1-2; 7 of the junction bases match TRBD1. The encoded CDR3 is CASSLDRPPNYGYTF. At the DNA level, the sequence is TGTGCCAGCAGTTTGGACAGGCCCCCTAACTATGGCTACACCTTC.